The 29 T cell receptor beta chains presented below share a single source sample, sequenced in a study of cytomegalovirus exposure and HLA in healthy donors. Primers: 60 Vbeta forward and 13 Jbeta reverse. Some clones are missing from TCRdb's copy, which holds only in-frame ones; the method was immunoSEQ multiplex PCR. The sample records about 89,000 clones, approximately 76% being singletons. Sequenced: PBMCs. These receptors were obtained from a man under 40 in good health and CMV-seropositive.

A word on this clone: The germline gene is not matched at one end of the junction; a read error may be the cause. V gene TRBV9 combines with J gene TRBJ2-1; 12 nucleotides agree with TRBD1. Germline CDR1 and CDR2: SGDLS and YYNGEE. The CDR3 runs to 15 residues. CDR3 region: CAGSVGTGGWYEQFF. The CDR3 bases are TGTGCCGGCAGCGTGGGGACAGGGGGCTGGTATGAGCAGTTCTTC.

The CDR3 is CASSASGFGTGLYGYTF. CDR3 in DNA: TGTGCCAGCAGTGCTTCAGGGTTCGGCACAGGGCTCTATGGCTACACCTTC. This rearrangement joins TRBV6-1 to TRBJ1-2; D may be TRBD1 (6 bases). Per germline, CDR1 MNHNS and CDR2 SASEGT. V was clipped by 4 bases and J by 4 bases, with 22 bases between them. The CDR3 consists of 17 residues.

This clone appeared once. The rearrangement joins TRBV5-1 to TRBJ2-7; D gene unclear. The CDR3 is made up of 11 amino acids. Trimming left V 3 bases short and J 3 bases short, with 4 bases between. CDR1 is SGHRS and CDR2 is YFSETQ in the germline V gene. The CDR3 protein is CASSSYYEQYF. The DNA for the CDR3 is TGCGCCAGCAGCTCTTACTACGAGCAGTACTTC.

The genes are TRBV18 and TRBJ2-2; 8 bases fit TRBD1. The CDR3 totals 15 residues. Per the germline V gene, CDR1 is KGHSH and CDR2 is LQKENI. The V gene end was trimmed by 4 bases and the J gene end by 3 bases; junction bases not matched to a gene: 4. This chain's CDR3 is CASSRGQGHTGELFF. The CDR3 region has the DNA TGTGCCAGCTCACGAGGACAGGGACACACCGGGGAGCTGTTTTTT.

This clone was picked up a small number of times. The chain uses TRBV5-6 and TRBJ1-1, with 10 bases identical to TRBD1. Germline lookup yields CDR1 SGHDT and CDR2 YYEEEE. There are 17 residues in the CDR3. The J segment lost 1 base and the V segment lost 5 bases, leaving 11 bases of the junction unmatched. CDR3 region: CASRYLTGGLSNTEAFF. CDR3 nucleotides: TGTGCCAGCAGATACCTGACAGGGGGCCTGTCGAACACTGAAGCTTTCTTT.

This chain connects TRBV5-6 to TRBJ2-2; 10 bases are shared with TRBD1. CDR3 length equals 15 residues. J was trimmed by 6 bases and V by 3 bases; bases with no gene match: 5. Germline lookup yields CDR1 SGHDT and CDR2 YYEEEE. This chain's CDR3 is CASSYGTGVAGELFF. In DNA, the CDR3 is TGTGCCAGCAGCTACGGGACAGGGGTAGCCGGGGAGCTGTTTTTT.

V is TRBV5-8 and J is TRBJ2-2, with 7 bases lining up with TRBD2. Germline CDR1 SGHTS, CDR2 YDEGEE. The trim removed 4 bases at V and 1 base at J, leaving 7 bases unmatched. The CDR3 consists of 16 residues. CDR3 in amino acids: CASSIGSGQNTGELFF. DNA for the CDR3: TGTGCCAGCAGCATAGGTAGCGGGCAGAACACCGGGGAGCTGTTTTTT.

This CDR3 is CASSELSSGGNPETQYF. Written as DNA, the CDR3 is TGTGCCAGCAGCGAACTTTCGAGCGGGGGGAACCCCGAGACCCAGTACTTC. The V and J genes are TRBV27 and TRBJ2-5; 9 positions match TRBD2. Germline CDR1 reads MNHEY; CDR2 reads SMNVEV (reference sequence). CDR3 length: 17 amino acids. With V trimmed by 6 bases and J by 5 bases, 16 bases remained unmatched.

The V and J genes are TRBV7-2 and TRBJ2-7; 10 nucleotides agree with TRBD1. J was trimmed by 1 base and V by 3 bases; bases with no gene match: 6. Looked up from germline, CDR1 is SGHTA and CDR2 is FQGNSA. The CDR3 runs 16 residues. CDR3 loop: CASSFAGTGDSYEQYF. CDR3 in DNA: TGTGCCAGCAGCTTCGCCGGGACAGGGGATTCCTACGAGCAGTACTTC.

With regard to this clone: The sample carries other DNA sequences with the same CDR3. The chain employs TRBV7-9 and TRBJ2-1, with TRBD2 matching 8 bases. The CDR3 is 15 residues long. Trimming at V came to 6 bases and at J to 1 base, leaving 5 bases not matched to a gene. CDR1 is SEHNR and CDR2 is FQNEAQ in the germline V gene (reference sequence). The CDR3 bases are TGTGCCAGCAGTACGGGAGGGTCGTCCTACAATGAGCAGTTCTTC. Protein sequence: CASSTGGSSYNEQFF.

V usage is TRBV13 and J usage is TRBJ2-7; 8 bases line up with TRBD1. Losses at the gene ends were 5 bases for V and 5 bases for J; bases not matched to a gene: 5. Looked up from germline, CDR1 is PRHDT and CDR2 is FYEKMQ (reference sequence). This CDR3 spans 13 amino acids. The CDR3 DNA follows: TGTGCCAGCAGCCGCAGGGGGCCCCACGAGCAGTACTTC. Amino acids: CASSRRGPHEQYF.

The chain uses TRBV5-1 and TRBJ1-4; 7 bases line up with TRBD1. Germline lookup yields CDR1 SGHRS and CDR2 YFSETQ. The junction had 10 bases not matched to a gene; V was cut back by 3 bases and J by 5 bases. The CDR3 length is 16 residues. The CDR3: CASSSRPGQLNEKLFF. The CDR3 DNA reads TGCGCCAGCAGCTCCAGACCGGGACAGCTAAATGAAAAACTGTTTTTT.

This clone was seen only once. The J gene is TRBJ1-2, the V gene TRBV29-1, with D maybe TRBD1 (5 bases). Trimming took off 8 bases at V and 2 bases at J, with 18 bases between the two ends. CDR1 is SQVTM and CDR2 is ANQGSEA in the germline V gene. CDR3 length: 14 residues. DNA of the CDR3: TGCAGCATTAGTGGGGGGGAGCAGAACTATGGCTACACCTTC. This gives the protein CSISGGEQNYGYTF.

CDR3 coding DNA: TGTGCCAGCAGCCAAAGAGCGGGGGCCCCAGGAGATGAGCAGTTCTTC. Amino acid sequence: CASSQRAGAPGDEQFF. The rearrangement joins TRBV6-6 to TRBJ2-1; 8 positions match TRBD2. CDR3 length: 16 amino acids. Trimming cost V 6 bases and J 8 bases; bases outside gene matches: 15. Germline CDR1 and CDR2: MNHNY and SVGAGI (reference sequence).

This sequence joins TRBV2 and TRBJ2-1; TRBD2 aligns across 11 bases. The CDR3 consists of 15 residues. Per germline, CDR1 SNHLY and CDR2 FYNNEI. V lost 8 bases to trimming and J lost 4 bases; unmatched junction nucleotides: 7. For the CDR3, the DNA is TGTGCCAGCGGGGCCCGACTAGCGGGGTACAATGAGCAGTTCTTC. This gives the protein CASGARLAGYNEQFF.

The genes are TRBV7-9 and TRBJ2-1; D gene unclear. V lost 3 bases to trimming and J lost 5 bases, with 2 bases between them. The CDR3 is 11 amino acids. Germline-derived CDR1 and CDR2 are SEHNR and FQNEAQ (reference sequence). The CDR3 DNA is TGTGCCAGCAGCTTCAACAATGAGCAGTTCTTC. Protein sequence: CASSFNNEQFF.

The chain couples TRBV6-1 to TRBJ1-1; D is unclear. CDR1 MNHNS and CDR2 SASEGT come from the germline V gene. The CDR3 sequence is 14 residues long. V lost 6 bases and J lost 1, with 12 bases in between. The CDR3 nucleotides read TGTGCCAGCAGCCACCTTCTCGGGAACACTGAAGCTTTCTTT. Translation gives CASSHLLGNTEAFF.

This clone was recorded only once. One junction end does not reproduce the germline sequence, and a read error may be involved. The genes are TRBV29-1 and TRBJ2-7, with D possibly matching TRBD1 (5 bases). Germline CDR1 SQVTM, CDR2 ANQGSEA. This CDR3 is 15 amino acids long. CDR3 residues: CNVEEVAGSSYEQYF. Written as DNA, the CDR3 is TGCAACGTTGAAGAGGTCGCAGGGTCGTCCTACGAGCAGTACTTC.

V usage is TRBV18 and J usage is TRBJ2-3; TRBD2 matches 8 bases. This CDR3 comprises 21 residues. Germline lookup yields CDR1 KGHSH and CDR2 LQKENI. Trimming at V came to 5 bases and at J to 6 bases, leaving 28 bases not matched to a gene. This CDR3 is CASSFKVAAGETRYARDTQYF. The CDR3 DNA reads TGTGCCAGCTCATTCAAGGTAGCAGCGGGGGAAACACGATACGCCAGGGATACGCAGTATTTT.

The chain recombines TRBV11-2 with TRBJ2-3, with D perhaps matching TRBD1 (6 bases). CDR1 and CDR2 (germline): SGHAT, FQNNGV. The CDR3 totals 12 residues. V lost 6 bases, J lost 4 bases, and 8 bases lay in between. The CDR3 sequence is CASRDRSDTQYF. In nucleotides, the CDR3 is TGTGCCAGCAGGGACAGATCAGATACGCAGTATTTT.

This clone came up many times. The CDR3 sequence is CASSLRQGYTEAFF. CDR3 DNA sequence: TGTGCCAGCAGCTTGCGACAGGGGTACACTGAAGCTTTCTTT. The genes are TRBV5-6 and TRBJ1-1; 8 nucleotides match TRBD1. Trimming took 1 base from V and 3 from J; bases not matched to a gene: 2. The CDR3 totals 14 residues. Germline CDR1 reads SGHDT; CDR2 reads YYEEEE.

This chain connects TRBV7-9 to TRBJ2-5; possibly TRBD2 for D (6 bases). Trimming cost V 2 bases and J 1 base, with 14 bases left between them. The germline gives CDR1 SEHNR, CDR2 FQNEAQ (reference sequence). This CDR3 region has 16 residues. CDR3 sequence (DNA): TGTGCCAGCAGCTTACCCGGGTCGGGAGCCCAAGAGACCCAGTACTTC. The encoded protein is CASSLPGSGAQETQYF.

V gene TRBV5-1 combines with J gene TRBJ2-3; D uncertain. Trimming left V 4 bases short and J 3 bases short, with 15 bases between. Per the germline V gene, CDR1 is SGHRS and CDR2 is YFSETQ. This CDR3 is built from 15 residues. In nucleotides, the CDR3 is TGCGCCAGCAGCGCCGGCCATCCCGGGACAGATACGCAGTATTTT. Translated, it gives CASSAGHPGTDTQYF.

V gene TRBV18 combines with J gene TRBJ1-3; 7 bases are shared with TRBD1. V dropped 6 bases and J dropped 1; count of bases not matched to a gene: 6. Germline V CDR1 and CDR2: KGHSH, LQKENI. This CDR3 is built from 15 residues. CDR3 in amino acids: CASSLAGGSGNTIYF. CDR3 DNA sequence: TGTGCCAGCTCCCTTGCAGGGGGTTCTGGAAACACCATATATTTT.

The chain has TRBV6-5 and TRBJ2-5; TRBD2 matches at 10 bases. V gave up 2 bases and J gave up 1 base; unmatched junction bases: 4. Germline V gives CDR1 MNHEY, CDR2 SVGAGI. This CDR3 region has 16 residues. The CDR3 loop reads CASSYRAGGSQETQYF. DNA for the CDR3: TGTGCCAGCAGTTACCGAGCGGGGGGGAGCCAAGAGACCCAGTACTTC.

The chain couples TRBV9 to TRBJ2-3, with D possibly being TRBD2 (5 bases). V lost 2 bases to trimming and J lost 1 base, with 8 bases between them. The germline CDR1 and CDR2 sequences are SGDLS and YYNGEE. The CDR3 runs to 14 residues. CDR3 coding DNA: TGTGCCAGCAGCGTTAGCGTTGGCACAGATACGCAGTATTTT. Encoded protein: CASSVSVGTDTQYF.

The rearrangement uses TRBV10-3 and TRBJ2-5, with TRBD1 as a possible D gene (6 bases). The J call may be incorrect, as the DNA end agrees better with TRBJ2-7. The CDR3 runs 12 residues. The germline V gene has CDR1 ENHRY and CDR2 SYGVKD. The chain's CDR3 is CAGGFYSYEQYF. DNA for the CDR3: TGTGCCGGGGGCTTTTACTCCTACGAGCAGTACTTC.

This clone has a single count. The V call is TRBV7-3, the J call TRBJ2-3; D not certain. V lost 0 bases and J 3 bases, leaving 10 bases between the germline ends. The CDR3 is 15 residues long. Per the germline V gene, CDR1 is SGHTA and CDR2 is FQGTGA. The CDR3 protein is CASSLTPRATDTQYF. The DNA of the CDR3 is TGTGCCAGCAGCTTAACCCCGCGCGCAACAGATACGCAGTATTTT.

The chain uses TRBV6-5 and TRBJ2-5, with 9 bases identical to TRBD2. The CDR3 contains 16 residues. With 2 bases clipped from V and 2 bases from J, the junction kept 6 bases outside the gene matches. Germline V CDR1 and CDR2: MNHEY, SVGAGI. The CDR3 DNA follows: TGTGCCAGCAGTTACACCCTGGGACTAGCACAAGAGACCCAGTACTTC. Translation gives CASSYTLGLAQETQYF.